This paragraph reports one T cell receptor beta chain. The antigen remains unidentified. This sample is drawn from a study of radiotherapy plus CTLA-4 blockade in lung cancer. Across the study: Among enrolled patients, roughly 20% responded and 31% achieved disease control.

Enrolled patients, whose metastatic non-small-cell lung cancer was chemo-refractory, received focal radiation plus CTLA-4 blockade with ipilimumab. The table came from immunoSEQ multiplex PCR; TCRdb's copy has only in-frame clones and leaves some out. The table lists tens of thousands of clones, approximately 79% of them singletons. Study-wide results and caveats: An expansion of tumor-derived TCR clones occurred in blood after radiotherapy plus ipilimumab. Among reported predictors of response, early blood T cell clone dynamics with interferon-beta performed best.

The sample was peripheral blood, taken from a patient treated with radiotherapy plus ipilimumab. This sequence was found in a human donor with non-small cell lung cancer who had a partial response to radiotherapy plus ipilimumab.

The CDR3 sequence is CASSARDRGAANEKLFF. The CDR3 nucleotides read TGTGCCAGCAGCGCACGGGACAGGGGGGCAGCTAATGAAAAACTGTTTTTT. V gene TRBV9 combines with J gene TRBJ1-4; TRBD1 matches 11 bases. Losses at the gene ends were 3 bases for V and 3 bases for J; bases not matched to a gene: 7. The CDR3 runs to 17 residues. Germline V CDR1 and CDR2: SGDLS, YYNGEE.